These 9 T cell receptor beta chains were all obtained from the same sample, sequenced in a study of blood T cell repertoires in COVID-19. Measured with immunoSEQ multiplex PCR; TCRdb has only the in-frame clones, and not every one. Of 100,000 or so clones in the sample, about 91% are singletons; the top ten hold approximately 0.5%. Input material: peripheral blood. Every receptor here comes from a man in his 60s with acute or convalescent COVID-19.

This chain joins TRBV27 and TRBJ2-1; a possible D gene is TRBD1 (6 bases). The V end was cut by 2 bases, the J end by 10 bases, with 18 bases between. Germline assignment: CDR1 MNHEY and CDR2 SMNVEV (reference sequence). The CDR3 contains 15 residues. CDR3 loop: CASSLIGGPSREQFF. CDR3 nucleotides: TGTGCCAGCAGTTTAATAGGGGGACCGTCACGGGAGCAGTTCTTC.

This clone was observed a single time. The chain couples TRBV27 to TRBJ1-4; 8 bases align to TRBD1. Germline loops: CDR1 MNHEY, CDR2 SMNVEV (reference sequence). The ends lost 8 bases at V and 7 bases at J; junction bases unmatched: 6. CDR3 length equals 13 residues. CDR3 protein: CASRSGGGEKLFF. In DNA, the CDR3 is TGTGCCAGCCGCTCAGGGGGCGGTGAAAAACTGTTTTTT.

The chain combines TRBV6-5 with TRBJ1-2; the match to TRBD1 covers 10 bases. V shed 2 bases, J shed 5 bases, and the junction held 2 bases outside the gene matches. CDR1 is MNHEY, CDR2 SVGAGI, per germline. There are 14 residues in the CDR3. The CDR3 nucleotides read TGTGCCAGCAGTTACGTGGGACAGGGGTATGGCTACACCTTC. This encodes CASSYVGQGYGYTF.

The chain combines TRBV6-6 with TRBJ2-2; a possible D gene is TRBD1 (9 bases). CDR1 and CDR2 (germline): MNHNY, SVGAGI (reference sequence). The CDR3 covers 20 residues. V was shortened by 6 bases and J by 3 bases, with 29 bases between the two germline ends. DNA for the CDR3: TGTGCCAGCAGCCCACAGGGGGCGGCGGGAGGAAAAAAAGACACCGGGGAGCTGTTTTTT. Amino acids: CASSPQGAAGGKKDTGELFF.

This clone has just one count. The CDR3 DNA follows: TGCGCCAGCAGCTTAACAGGGGCAAACTCTGGAAACACCATATATTTT. Amino acids: CASSLTGANSGNTIYF. The rearrangement uses TRBV5-1 and TRBJ1-3; 7 bases align to TRBD1. The J segment lost 0 bases and the V segment lost 2 bases, leaving 5 bases of the junction unmatched. CDR1 and CDR2 (germline): SGHRS, YFSETQ. The CDR3 is 16 amino acids.

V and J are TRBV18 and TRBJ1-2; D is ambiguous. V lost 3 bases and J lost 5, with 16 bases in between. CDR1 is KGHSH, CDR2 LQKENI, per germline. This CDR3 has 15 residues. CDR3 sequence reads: CASSPEGHYFYGYTF. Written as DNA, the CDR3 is TGTGCCAGCTCACCGGAGGGTCACTATTTTTATGGCTACACCTTC.

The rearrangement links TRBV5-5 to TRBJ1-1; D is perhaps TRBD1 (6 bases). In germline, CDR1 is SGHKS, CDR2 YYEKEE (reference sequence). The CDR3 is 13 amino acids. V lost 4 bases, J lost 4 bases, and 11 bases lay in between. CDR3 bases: TGTGCCAGCAGCCGACAGGTAGGCACTGAAGCTTTCTTT. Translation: CASSRQVGTEAFF.

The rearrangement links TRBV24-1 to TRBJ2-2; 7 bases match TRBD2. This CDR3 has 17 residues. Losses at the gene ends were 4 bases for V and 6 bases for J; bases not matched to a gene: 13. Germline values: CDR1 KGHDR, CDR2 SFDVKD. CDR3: CATSDAQTSLAAGELFF. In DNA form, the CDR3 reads TGTGCCACCAGTGACGCTCAGACCTCCCTAGCGGCCGGGGAGCTGTTTTTT.

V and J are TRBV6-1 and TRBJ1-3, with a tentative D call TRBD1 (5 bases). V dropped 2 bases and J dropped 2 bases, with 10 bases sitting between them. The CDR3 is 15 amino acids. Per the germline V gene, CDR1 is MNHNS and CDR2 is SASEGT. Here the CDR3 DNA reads TGTGCCAGCAGTGAATGGGGGGATCCTGGAAACACCATATATTTT. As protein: CASSEWGDPGNTIYF.